This entry features one TCR beta chain sequence. This sample is part of a study of blood T cell repertoires in COVID-19. Generated by immunoSEQ multiplex PCR, the TCRdb table keeps only in-frame clones and is missing some. The sample carries roughly 150,000 clones, 70% to 90% recorded once. Germline CDR1 MDHEN, CDR2 SYDVKM. CDR3 length: 14 residues. The V and J ends lost 9 bases and 1 base, in that order; junction bases with no gene match: 4. The source material was peripheral blood. The receptor's source is a woman aged 45-65 years with COVID-19, enrolled during active disease. The genes are TRBV28 and TRBJ2-2; 8 positions agree with TRBD2. CDR3 DNA: TGTGCCAGTATAGCGGGGCAGAACACCGGGGAGCTGTTTTTT. This encodes CASIAGQNTGELFF.